The next 19 T cell receptor beta chains were all read from a single sample in a study of T cell responses to AZD1222 COVID-19 vaccine. Libraries were prepared by immunoSEQ multiplex PCR; TCRdb keeps only in-frame clonotypes and omits some of them. Among tens of thousands of clones listed, 70% to 85% were seen once. Material: peripheral blood, obtained on day 0 of MenACWY control vaccination. All receptors come from an adult in good health.

CDR3 amino acids: CASSYSSGLNGYTF. The CDR3 region has the DNA TGTGCCAGCAGTTACTCATCAGGGCTTAATGGCTACACCTTC. This chain connects TRBV6-6 to TRBJ1-2; the D gene is possibly TRBD1 (5 bases). In germline, CDR1 is MNHNY, CDR2 SVGAGI (reference sequence). The CDR3 totals 14 residues. V lost 0 bases, J lost 6 bases, and 11 bases lay in between.

The chain combines TRBV11-2 with TRBJ2-1, with a tentative D call TRBD1 (7 bases). The V and J ends lost 7 bases and 2 bases respectively, with 15 bases between them. The CDR3 spans 15 residues. CDR1 is SGHAT, CDR2 FQNNGV, per germline. CDR3 sequence reads: CASTPAGGPYNEQFF. In DNA, the CDR3 is TGTGCCAGCACCCCGGCAGGGGGGCCCTACAATGAGCAGTTCTTC.

J is TRBJ2-2 and V is TRBV3-1 (or the pseudogene TRBV3-2), with 8 bases fitting TRBD2. V gave up 11 bases and J gave up 7 bases; unmatched junction bases: 15. This CDR3 has 15 amino acids. Germline-derived CDR1 and CDR2 are LGHDT and YNNKEL (reference sequence). Here the CDR3 DNA reads TGTGCCCCCCGCGCCCGGGGGGGGGCGGGCGGGGAGCTGTTTTTT. Translating it yields CAPRARGGAGGELFF.

The genes are TRBV7-6 and TRBJ2-7, with D tentatively TRBD2 (7 bases). Trimming took 0 bases from V and 5 from J, leaving 11 bases between them. The length of the CDR3 is 14 residues. Germline CDR1 and CDR2: SGHVS and FNYEAQ. In DNA form, the CDR3 reads TGTGCCAGCAGCTTAGCGTTCGGGGGGCACGAGCAGTACGTC. As protein: CASSLAFGGHEQYV.

This chain joins TRBV11-2 and TRBJ2-7; D is unresolved. V was pared by 2 bases and J by 0 bases, with 20 bases between. This CDR3 region has 18 residues. The germline CDR1 and CDR2 sequences are SGHAT and FQNNGV. CDR3 sequence reads: CASSLILDVIPPSYEQYF. The CDR3 bases are TGTGCCAGCAGCTTAATTCTCGACGTGATTCCCCCCTCCTACGAGCAGTACTTC.

This clone has more than one count but fewer than ten. In DNA form, the CDR3 reads TGTGCCACCAGCGGAATCTCCCGGGACGGGAACACCGGGGAGCTGTTTTTT. It specifies CATSGISRDGNTGELFF. This chain links TRBV15 with TRBJ2-2; D is perhaps TRBD1 or TRBD2 (5 bases each). CDR3 length: 17 residues. V lost 5 bases to trimming and J lost 1 base, with 17 bases between them. Germline V gene lookup returns CDR1 LNHNV and CDR2 YYDKDF (reference sequence).

DNA for the CDR3: TGTGCCAGCAGCGTAGGGGTTGTATCGGAGACCCAGTACTTC. This translates into CASSVGVVSETQYF. J is TRBJ2-5 and V is TRBV9; D gene uncertain. Trimming left V 0 bases short and J 5 bases short, with 11 bases between. CDR3 size: 14 residues. Germline CDR1 SGDLS, CDR2 YYNGEE.

The chain combines TRBV30 with TRBJ1-2; 8 nucleotides match TRBD1. Germline trimming cut 5 bases from V and 4 bases from J; bases unmatched to any gene: 6. This CDR3 region has 13 residues. Germline CDR1 is GTSNPN and CDR2 is SVGIG (reference sequence). The CDR3 loop reads CAWDRGGFYGYTF. The CDR3, as DNA: TGTGCCTGGGACAGGGGAGGGTTCTATGGCTACACCTTC.

The rearrangement joins TRBV25-1 to TRBJ2-5; D might be TRBD1 (6 bases). The V gene's germline CDR1 is MGHDK and CDR2 SYGVNS. This CDR3 has 13 residues. V was shortened by 7 bases and J by 0 bases, with 9 bases between the two germline ends. CDR3 amino acids: CASTQGYQETQYF. Written as DNA, the CDR3 is TGTGCCAGCACGCAGGGGTACCAAGAGACCCAGTACTTC.

This sequence joins TRBV6-5 and TRBJ1-5, with D maybe TRBD1 (5 bases). CDR3 length equals 12 residues. Germline values: CDR1 MNHEY, CDR2 SVGAGI. V gave up 10 bases and J gave up 9 bases, with 16 bases separating them. The CDR3 DNA reads as TGTGCCACCACGGAAGGGGCTCGGCCCCAGCATTTT. Amino acid sequence: CATTEGARPQHF.

V usage is TRBV12-3 or TRBV12-4 and J usage is TRBJ1-2; no clear D gene. This CDR3 has 13 residues. V was clipped by 6 bases and J by 6 bases, with 14 bases between them. This CDR3 reads CASRAPSADGYTF. The CDR3 nucleotides are TGTGCCAGCAGAGCTCCCTCTGCGGATGGCTACACCTTC.

The chain has TRBV10-3 and TRBJ1-6; 7 bases line up with TRBD1. Per germline, CDR1 ENHRY and CDR2 SYGVKD. V trimming: 4 bases; J trimming: 10 bases; junction bases outside the gene matches: 4. The CDR3 has 13 amino acids. The CDR3 region is CAISGDSNSPLHF. DNA for the CDR3: TGTGCCATCAGTGGGGACAGTAACTCACCCCTCCACTTT.

V and J are TRBV6-6 and TRBJ2-2; 7 bases fit TRBD1. CDR3 length equals 14 residues. Per germline, CDR1 MNHNY and CDR2 SVGAGI (reference sequence). V shed 5 bases and J 0 bases; nucleotides not matched to a gene: 0. This CDR3 is CASSGTANTGELFF. CDR3 nucleotide sequence: TGTGCCAGCAGTGGGACAGCGAACACCGGGGAGCTGTTTTTT.

This clone was seen a handful of times. The chain links TRBV29-1 to TRBJ2-2; the match to TRBD1 covers 10 bases. The V segment lost 1 base and the J segment 3 bases; nucleotides outside the gene matches: 11. Germline-derived CDR1 and CDR2 are SQVTM and ANQGSEA. This CDR3 spans 18 amino acids. CDR3 sequence (DNA): TGCAGCGTTGAAGGAGGACAGGGGGGATTCATGGACACCGGGGAGCTGTTTTTT. It translates to CSVEGGQGGFMDTGELFF.

This chain links TRBV15 with TRBJ1-5; D gene ambiguous. The CDR3 is made up of 15 amino acids. The V and J ends lost 5 bases and 2 bases respectively, with 13 bases between them. Germline-derived CDR1 and CDR2 are LNHNV and YYDKDF (reference sequence). CDR3 protein: CATSPGGKGNQPQHF. In nucleotides, the CDR3 is TGTGCCACCAGCCCGGGAGGTAAGGGCAATCAGCCCCAGCATTTT.

This clone appeared a single time. The chain carries TRBV7-2 and TRBJ2-1; D may match TRBD1 or TRBD2 (5 bases each). The length of the CDR3 is 16 residues. Trimming pared 7 bases from V and 4 bases from J, leaving 20 bases between. Germline CDR1 and CDR2: SGHTA and FQGNSA. The CDR3 DNA is TGTGCCAGCACCCCCTGGTCAGGGACGGATTACAATGAGCAGTTCTTC. This gives the protein CASTPWSGTDYNEQFF.

The rearrangement links TRBV4-2 to TRBJ2-6; possible D gene TRBD2, 6 bases. V was shortened by 0 bases and J by 2 bases, with 8 bases between the two germline ends. Germline-derived CDR1 and CDR2 are LGHNA and YNFKEQ. The CDR3 runs to 16 residues. The CDR3 spells CASSQEGGTGANVLTF. The DNA for the CDR3 is TGTGCCAGCAGCCAAGAAGGAGGGACTGGGGCCAACGTCCTGACTTTC.

This chain connects TRBV28 to TRBJ1-2; weak D call: TRBD1 (5 bases). Germline V gene data show CDR1 as MDHEN and CDR2 as SYDVKM. The CDR3 is 15 residues long. V gave up 2 bases and J gave up 5 bases, with 15 bases separating them. The CDR3 DNA is TGTGCCAGCAGTTTAGGGGGGAGGGCAACGTATGGCTACACCTTC. Translated: CASSLGGRATYGYTF.

The gene calls are TRBV3-1 (or the pseudogene TRBV3-2) and TRBJ1-3; D gene uncertain. The CDR3 totals 15 residues. V gave up 4 bases and J gave up 3 bases, with 13 bases separating them. Germline-derived CDR1 and CDR2 are LGHDT and YNNKEL (reference sequence). In DNA form, the CDR3 reads TGTGCCAGCAGCCCATCAACAGATTATGGAAACACCATATATTTT. It codes for CASSPSTDYGNTIYF.